This section outlines one TCR beta chain sequence together with its context. A much larger clone lies a single base off, so this may be a read error. Blood sampling occurred at first hyperthyroidism diagnosis, ahead of any ophthalmopathy symptoms. This sample was included in a study of T cells in Graves' hyperthyroidism and ophthalmopathy. The CDR3 regions of TCR beta were amplified from RNA transcripts. HTBI primers were used for first-round RT-PCR of the TCR CDR3. Each CDR3 protein gets one entry after TCRdb re-called the multiplex PCR reads with MiXCR. The sample lists fewer than 400,000 distinct CDR3 sequences; less than 20% were seen once. This CDR3 contains 15 residues. CDR1 MNHNS and CDR2 SASEGT come from the germline V gene. Losses at the gene ends were 5 bases for V and 7 bases for J; bases not matched to a gene: 11.

The V gene is TRBV6-1, the J gene TRBJ2-3, with TRBD2 matching over 8 bases. The TCR comes from a woman aged 18-29 years with Graves' hyperthyroidism that later progressed to Graves' ophthalmopathy. Sequenced material: blood. The CDR3, as DNA: TGTGCCAGCAGTCCTCCCGGACTAGCCGGGAATACGCAGTATTTT. Protein product: CASSPPGLAGNTQYF.